The 15 T cell receptor beta chains reported below all come from one sample, sequenced in a study of lymphopenia after photon versus proton radiotherapy. The data were produced by immunoSEQ multiplex PCR, yet TCRdb's version contains in-frame clones alone and is incomplete. The sample lists a few thousand clones; roughly 71% were seen once. Sample: peripheral blood, taken from a patient treated with proton-based radiotherapy. The receptors come from a man aged 80 or over with esophageal cancer.

The rearrangement links TRBV11-2 to TRBJ2-1; 10 nucleotides agree with TRBD2. The germline V gene has CDR1 SGHAT and CDR2 FQNNGV. CDR3 length: 17 amino acids. Trimming at V came to 2 bases and at J to 9 bases, leaving 13 bases not matched to a gene. The CDR3 DNA follows: TGTGCCAGCAGCTTAAGACCCACGGGAGCGGGGGGGCTTGAGCAGTTCTTC. It codes for CASSLRPTGAGGLEQFF.

The genes are TRBV14 and TRBJ1-5, with 9 bases that match TRBD1. CDR3 size: 19 residues. Germline loops: CDR1 SGHDN, CDR2 FVKESK. J gave up 5 bases and V 4 bases, and 18 bases lay outside the gene matches. The CDR3 coding sequence is TGTGCCAGCAGCCCAGGAGGCGAATTCATCGGGACAGGGCATCAGCCCCAGCATTTT. Translated, it gives CASSPGGEFIGTGHQPQHF.

The V call is TRBV14, the J call TRBJ1-3, with a possible D match to TRBD1 (5 bases). The germline V gene has CDR1 SGHDN and CDR2 FVKESK. V dropped 5 bases and J dropped 2 bases, with 13 bases sitting between them. CDR3 length: 15 residues. CDR3 loop: CASSAGTRAGNTIYF. In DNA form, the CDR3 reads TGTGCCAGCAGCGCCGGAACCAGGGCTGGAAACACCATATATTTT.

CDR3 sequence reads: CASSAIQGALYF. The CDR3 nucleotides are TGTGCCAGCAGCGCGATACAGGGGGCTTTATATTTT. The genes are TRBV9 and TRBJ1-3; 9 bases agree with TRBD1. This CDR3 is built from 12 residues. Germline assignment: CDR1 SGDLS and CDR2 YYNGEE. The V and J ends lost 3 bases and 14 bases, in that order; junction bases with no gene match: 6.

This rearrangement joins TRBV7-2 to TRBJ2-2, with a tentative D call TRBD1 (6 bases). V was trimmed by 1 base and J by 14 bases, leaving 20 bases between them. In germline, CDR1 is SGHTA, CDR2 FQGNSA. CDR3 length: 15 residues. CDR3 bases: TGTGCCAGCAGCTTAGACTCGGGTAACAGGGTATCCCTGTTTTTT. Translated: CASSLDSGNRVSLFF.

The chain uses TRBV6-6 and TRBJ2-3; weak D call: TRBD2 (5 bases). CDR1 is MNHNY and CDR2 is SVGAGI in the germline V gene (reference sequence). With 2 bases removed from V and 10 bases from J, the gap between germline ends came to 10 bases. There are 12 residues in the CDR3. CDR3 coding DNA: TGTGCCAGCAGTTACCCCGGAGGTTCGCAGTATTTT. Translation gives CASSYPGGSQYF.

This clone was counted a few times. The sample holds other DNA sequences that translate to the same CDR3. This sequence joins TRBV28 and TRBJ2-3, with TRBD1 matching 7 bases. This CDR3 spans 15 amino acids. Per germline, CDR1 MDHEN and CDR2 SYDVKM. V was pared by 5 bases and J by 3 bases, with 8 bases of the junction left unmatched. The CDR3 region is CASSNRDSGTDTQYF. The DNA of the CDR3 is TGTGCCAGCAGTAACCGGGACAGTGGGACAGATACGCAGTATTTT.

V gene TRBV25-1 combines with J gene TRBJ1-4; TRBD1 aligns across 11 bases. The length of the CDR3 is 18 residues. From germline, CDR1 is MGHDK and CDR2 SYGVNS. The V and J ends lost 3 bases and 10 bases, in that order; junction bases with no gene match: 16. CDR3 sequence: CASSDDGQGAGTTGKLFF. In nucleotides, the CDR3 is TGTGCCAGCAGTGACGATGGACAGGGGGCCGGAACAACAGGAAAACTGTTTTTT.

This clone was seen a handful of times. J is TRBJ1-2 and V is TRBV6-5; D call uncertain. CDR3 length: 15 amino acids. Germline V gene data show CDR1 as MNHEY and CDR2 as SVGAGI. The V end was cut by 4 bases, the J end by 0 bases, with 12 bases between. CDR3 in amino acids: CASSSRRGTNYGYTF. The DNA for the CDR3 is TGTGCCAGCAGTTCTCGACGTGGAACTAACTATGGCTACACCTTC.

The chain has TRBV5-4 and TRBJ2-2; 9 bases agree with TRBD1. The germline V gene has CDR1 SGHNT and CDR2 YYREEE (reference sequence). The CDR3 extends over 17 amino acids. Trimming removed 0 bases from V and 3 bases from J; junction bases left unmatched: 6. The DNA of the CDR3 is TGTGCCAGCAGCTTGGTCGGTACAGGGGGCTACACCGGGGAGCTGTTTTTT. This codes for CASSLVGTGGYTGELFF.

Sample share makes this clone medium-sized. The rearrangement uses TRBV5-1 and TRBJ1-6; D is undetermined. CDR3 length: 14 amino acids. Between the trimmed V and J ends, which lost 0 bases and 10 bases, there was a span of 11 bases. In germline, CDR1 is SGHRS, CDR2 YFSETQ. CDR3 amino acids: CASSLAGIDSPLHF. CDR3 nucleotides: TGCGCCAGCAGCTTGGCCGGGATCGACTCACCCCTCCACTTT.

The CDR3 is CASRLAGQSNQPQHF. In DNA, the CDR3 is TGTGCCAGCCGTCTGGCGGGACAGTCCAATCAGCCCCAGCATTTT. V usage is TRBV27 and J usage is TRBJ1-5, with TRBD1 identical over 7 bases. V shed 8 bases, J shed 3 bases, and the junction held 10 bases outside the gene matches. Germline CDR1 reads MNHEY; CDR2 reads SMNVEV (reference sequence). The CDR3 spans 15 residues.

The rearrangement uses TRBV27 and TRBJ1-2; maybe TRBD1 (5 bases). CDR3 size: 16 residues. Deletions cut 6 bases from V and 2 bases from J, with 19 bases between. The germline gives CDR1 MNHEY, CDR2 SMNVEV (reference sequence). CDR3 sequence reads: CASSLGAGSSNYGYTF. CDR3 sequence (DNA): TGTGCCAGCAGCTTAGGGGCAGGGTCGTCCAACTATGGCTACACCTTC.

This clone is judged medium-sized. The chain employs TRBV9 and TRBJ2-5; 8 bases agree with TRBD2. The ends lost 0 bases at V and 2 bases at J; junction bases unmatched: 9. Germline V gene data show CDR1 as SGDLS and CDR2 as YYNGEE. This CDR3 comprises 17 residues. CDR3 sequence (DNA): TGTGCCAGCAGCGTAGACGGGGGGGCCAGAAGGCAAGAGACCCAGTACTTC. Residues: CASSVDGGARRQETQYF.

The chain recombines TRBV9 with TRBJ2-1, with D unresolved. Germline V gene data show CDR1 as SGDLS and CDR2 as YYNGEE. Between the trimmed V and J ends, which lost 0 bases and 4 bases, there was a span of 2 bases. The CDR3 contains 12 residues. The DNA for the CDR3 is TGTGCCAGCAGCGTAGGTTACAATGAGCAGTTCTTC. This sequence encodes CASSVGYNEQFF.